These 28 T cell receptor beta chains originate from one sample sequenced in a study of blood T cell repertoires in COVID-19. TCRdb keeps only in-frame clones here, not all; method: immunoSEQ multiplex PCR. This table holds under 450,000 clones, less than 90% found once. Sequencing was performed on PBMCs or T cells enriched from blood (not recorded which). These receptors were taken from a woman aged 45-65 years who had recovered from COVID-19.

J is TRBJ2-6 and V is TRBV5-1; maybe TRBD1 (6 bases). The germline gives CDR1 SGHRS, CDR2 YFSETQ. V gave up 2 bases and J gave up 1 base, with 19 bases separating them. The CDR3 sequence is 19 residues long. CDR3 coding DNA: TGCGCCAGCAGCTTAACCGGGACAACCCTTTCTTCTGGGGCCAACGTCCTGACTTTC. Its protein is CASSLTGTTLSSGANVLTF.

V usage is TRBV27 and J usage is TRBJ1-3; D remains ambiguous. The CDR3 length is 12 residues. CDR1 and CDR2 (germline): MNHEY, SMNVEV (reference sequence). V was clipped by 8 bases and J by 0 bases, with 5 bases between them. CDR3 sequence: CASRSSGNTIYF. In DNA form, the CDR3 reads TGTGCCAGCCGGAGCTCTGGAAACACCATATATTTT.

The V and J genes are TRBV7-9 and TRBJ1-2; 9 bases map to TRBD1. This CDR3 region has 15 residues. The trim removed 3 bases at V and 6 bases at J, leaving 8 bases unmatched. Germline V CDR1 and CDR2: SEHNR, FQNEAQ (reference sequence). The CDR3 DNA sequence: TGTGCCAGCAGCTTTTGGGACAGGGAAGGGAATGGCTACACCTTC. It translates to CASSFWDREGNGYTF.

A remark on this clone: Other DNA sequences in this sample translate to the same CDR3. The genes are TRBV7-2 and TRBJ1-1, with D possibly matching TRBD1 (6 bases). This CDR3 region has 13 residues. Germline lookup yields CDR1 SGHTA and CDR2 FQGNSA. Trimming took 2 bases from V and 4 from J, leaving 8 bases between them. CDR3 nucleotide sequence: TGTGCCAGCAGCTTATCAGGGGCCACTGAAGCTTTCTTT. Translation gives CASSLSGATEAFF.

This clone was counted a few times. The V call is TRBV6-5, the J call TRBJ2-7; perhaps TRBD1 as D (5 bases). V shed 6 bases and J shed 3 bases, with 12 bases lying between them. Germline assignment: CDR1 MNHEY and CDR2 SVGAGI. CDR3 size: 13 residues. The CDR3 is CASRVAGNYEQYF. DNA for the CDR3: TGTGCCAGCAGAGTCGCAGGGAACTACGAGCAGTACTTC.

This rearrangement joins TRBV2 to TRBJ1-1; D is uncertain. V was cut by 2 bases and J by 7 bases, with 14 bases left in between. The CDR3 sequence is 14 residues long. The germline gives CDR1 SNHLY, CDR2 FYNNEI. The CDR3 loop reads CASSEMIRLDEAFF. The CDR3 nucleotides read TGTGCCAGCAGTGAAATGATACGGCTAGATGAAGCTTTCTTT.

For the CDR3, the DNA is TGTGCCAGCAGCGAGGCCAGCGGGGGATTTTGGGAGACCCAGTACTTC. It codes for CASSEASGGFWETQYF. The genes are TRBV9 and TRBJ2-5; TRBD2 aligns across 8 bases. V lost 3 bases to trimming and J lost 5 bases; unmatched junction nucleotides: 12. The germline V gene has CDR1 SGDLS and CDR2 YYNGEE. This CDR3 comprises 16 residues.

The genes are TRBV6-1 and TRBJ1-5; 7 nucleotides agree with TRBD1. Trimming cost V 2 bases and J 7 bases; bases outside gene matches: 5. CDR1 MNHNS and CDR2 SASEGT come from the germline V gene. This CDR3 has 14 residues. DNA of the CDR3: TGTGCCAGCAGTGAAACAGGGGAAGGGCAGCCCCAGCATTTT. Encoded protein: CASSETGEGQPQHF.

This CDR3 reads CASSSRLAGGPLETQYF. The CDR3 DNA reads as TGTGCCAGCAGCTCGAGACTAGCGGGGGGGCCTTTAGAGACCCAGTACTTC. The rearrangement links TRBV3-1 (or the pseudogene TRBV3-2) to TRBJ2-5, with 14 bases lining up with TRBD2. After removal of 5 bases from V and 4 bases from J, the junction contained 9 bases not matched to a gene. Germline CDR1 and CDR2: LGHDT and YNNKEL (reference sequence). The CDR3 runs to 17 residues.

The chain is built from TRBV6-5 and TRBJ1-6, with D hard to call. This CDR3 comprises 12 residues. Germline V gene lookup returns CDR1 MNHEY and CDR2 SVGAGI. V lost 10 bases and J lost 7, with 11 bases in between. CDR3 loop: CATRYTNSPLHF. DNA of the CDR3: TGTGCCACGCGGTACACGAATTCACCCCTCCACTTT.

This clone was seen only once. V gene TRBV5-1 combines with J gene TRBJ2-1; 8 bases agree with TRBD2. V dropped 0 bases and J dropped 0; count of bases not matched to a gene: 14. This CDR3 is 20 amino acids long. The V gene's germline CDR1 is SGHRS and CDR2 YFSETQ. CDR3 amino acids: CASSLASGGPMRSSYNEQFF. The CDR3 region has the DNA TGCGCCAGCAGCTTGGCGAGCGGGGGACCCATGCGGAGCTCCTACAATGAGCAGTTCTTC.

The chain links TRBV30 to TRBJ1-6, with 10 bases matching TRBD1. The CDR3 consists of 11 residues. V lost 5 bases, J lost 16 bases, and 5 bases stayed unmatched. Germline CDR1 GTSNPN, CDR2 SVGIG (reference sequence). The CDR3 nucleotides read TGTGCCTGGTCTCCGGGACAGGGGCTCCACTTT. Residues: CAWSPGQGLHF.

The chain has TRBV5-6 and TRBJ1-2; perhaps TRBD1 as D (6 bases). V lost 0 bases, J lost 8 bases, and 14 bases lay in between. The germline CDR1 and CDR2 sequences are SGHDT and YYEEEE. The CDR3 has 14 residues. CDR3 protein: CASSLGTADGGYTF. The DNA of the CDR3 is TGTGCCAGCAGCTTGGGGACAGCCGACGGAGGCTACACCTTC.

This chain connects TRBV7-9 to TRBJ2-1; 9 bases align to TRBD2. This CDR3 comprises 18 residues. Unmatched junction bases numbered 8, after V lost 1 base and J lost 1 base. CDR1 and CDR2 (germline): SEHNR, FQNEAQ (reference sequence). CDR3 bases: TGTGCCAGCAGCTTAGGTCTTAGCGGGAGACGTTCCTACAATGAGCAGTTCTTC. This encodes CASSLGLSGRRSYNEQFF.

The rearrangement joins TRBV14 to TRBJ1-4; possibly TRBD1 for D (5 bases). CDR3 length: 14 residues. V lost 4 bases to trimming and J lost 2 bases, with 8 bases between them. CDR1 and CDR2 (germline): SGHDN, FVKESK. The CDR3 region is CASSRQITNEKLFF. The CDR3 DNA follows: TGTGCCAGCAGCCGACAGATTACTAATGAAAAACTGTTTTTT.

The chain couples TRBV20-1 to TRBJ2-7; 11 bases map to TRBD2. Unmatched junction bases numbered 8, after V lost 3 bases and J lost 7 bases. The CDR3 contains 14 residues. CDR1 is DFQATT, CDR2 SNEGSKA, per germline (reference sequence). The CDR3 spells CSASSSGGKGEQYF. The CDR3 nucleotides read TGCAGTGCTAGTTCTAGCGGGGGGAAGGGAGAGCAGTACTTC.

Here the CDR3 reads CATSATTGREQFF. CDR3 bases: TGTGCCACCAGTGCCACGACAGGGAGGGAGCAGTTCTTC. The gene calls are TRBV24-1 and TRBJ2-1; weak D call: TRBD1 (7 bases). V lost 5 bases and J 10 bases, leaving 14 bases between the germline ends. The CDR3 length is 13 residues. Germline V gene lookup returns CDR1 KGHDR and CDR2 SFDVKD.

The chain couples TRBV29-1 to TRBJ1-1; D gene ambiguous. This CDR3 contains 13 residues. CDR1 and CDR2 from the germline V gene are SQVTM and ANQGSEA. V shed 4 bases and J shed 0 bases, with 9 bases lying between them. The CDR3 spells CSVGERVNTEAFF. CDR3 coding DNA: TGCAGCGTTGGAGAGCGAGTGAACACTGAAGCTTTCTTT.

The rearrangement links TRBV5-4 to TRBJ2-3; D possibly corresponds to TRBD1 (6 bases). The CDR3 is 15 residues long. Germline CDR1 reads SGHNT; CDR2 reads YYREEE (reference sequence). V was trimmed by 0 bases and J by 5 bases, leaving 13 bases between them. The CDR3 protein is CASSLEGQTRDTQYF. The CDR3 DNA reads TGTGCCAGCAGCTTGGAAGGACAGACGAGAGATACGCAGTATTTT.

Comment on this clone: At the DNA level, this CDR3 is encoded by other sequences in the same sample as well. The chain carries TRBV3-1 (or the pseudogene TRBV3-2) and TRBJ2-7; D is possibly TRBD2 (5 bases). V was cut by 3 bases and J by 4 bases, with 10 bases left in between. Germline CDR1 is LGHDT and CDR2 is YNNKEL (reference sequence). The CDR3 is made up of 13 amino acids. CDR3 DNA sequence: TGTGCCAGCAGCCAGGTCGGAGGTTACGAGCAGTACTTC. This encodes CASSQVGGYEQYF.

The chain recombines TRBV29-1 with TRBJ2-2; possible D gene TRBD1, 6 bases. Per germline, CDR1 SQVTM and CDR2 ANQGSEA. The V gene lost 7 bases and the J gene lost 5 bases, with 14 bases spanning the gap. This CDR3 has 13 residues. CDR3 residues: CSGGQRQTGELFF. The CDR3 DNA reads TGCAGCGGAGGACAGAGGCAAACCGGGGAGCTGTTTTTT.

This chain connects TRBV28 to TRBJ2-7; the match to TRBD1 covers 9 bases. J lost 2 bases, V lost 5 bases, and 7 bases had no gene match. Germline CDR1 is MDHEN and CDR2 is SYDVKM. This CDR3 spans 15 amino acids. The CDR3 protein is CASSLQGANAYEQYF. The CDR3 DNA reads as TGTGCCAGCAGTCTACAGGGGGCAAACGCCTACGAGCAGTACTTC.

V usage is TRBV9 and J usage is TRBJ2-3, with D uncertain. V lost 2 bases and J lost 4, with 11 bases in between. Germline loops: CDR1 SGDLS, CDR2 YYNGEE. CDR3 length equals 14 residues. CDR3 in DNA: TGTGCCAGCAGCGTTAGGCTGGGCTCAGATACGCAGTATTTT. This sequence encodes CASSVRLGSDTQYF.

J is TRBJ2-1 and V is TRBV24-1; 14 positions match TRBD2. The germline V gene has CDR1 KGHDR and CDR2 SFDVKD. The CDR3 sequence is 17 residues long. Trimming at V came to 5 bases and at J to 7 bases, leaving 9 bases not matched to a gene. CDR3 loop: CATSGQGGTSGRNEQFF. In DNA, the CDR3 is TGTGCCACCAGTGGACAGGGGGGGACTAGCGGGAGAAATGAGCAGTTCTTC.

This chain joins TRBV5-4 and TRBJ2-7, with D maybe TRBD1 (5 bases). The V end was cut by 2 bases, the J end by 0 bases, with 6 bases between. In germline, CDR1 is SGHNT, CDR2 YYREEE (reference sequence). This CDR3 is built from 13 residues. The CDR3 sequence is CASSLQASYEQYF. The CDR3 DNA reads as TGTGCCAGCAGCTTACAGGCCTCCTACGAGCAGTACTTC.

The chain has TRBV27 and TRBJ2-1; D may be TRBD2 (6 bases). Germline V CDR1 and CDR2: MNHEY, SMNVEV (reference sequence). This CDR3 spans 17 amino acids. Trimming took off 0 bases at V and 3 bases at J, with 15 bases between the two ends. The CDR3 DNA sequence: TGTGCCAGCAGTTTATCTGGCGGACTACCCGACTACAATGAGCAGTTCTTC. Its translation: CASSLSGGLPDYNEQFF.

CDR3 in amino acids: CASSLQGAGGVPYETQYF. The CDR3 DNA is TGCGCCAGCAGCTTGCAGGGAGCGGGGGGAGTTCCATACGAGACCCAGTACTTC. V usage is TRBV5-1 and J usage is TRBJ2-5; 9 bases agree with TRBD2. Germline V gene data show CDR1 as SGHRS and CDR2 as YFSETQ. Unmatched junction bases numbered 15, after V lost 1 base and J lost 5 bases. This CDR3 is built from 18 residues.

V gene TRBV7-3 combines with J gene TRBJ2-3, with TRBD2 as a possible D gene (6 bases). This CDR3 has 15 amino acids. The ends were cut back, 2 bases at V and 2 bases at J, with 11 bases in the middle. Germline V lookup: CDR1 SGHTA, CDR2 FQGTGA. For the CDR3, the DNA is TGTGCCAGCAGCTTATCTTGGGGGGACACAGATACGCAGTATTTT. This gives the protein CASSLSWGDTDTQYF.